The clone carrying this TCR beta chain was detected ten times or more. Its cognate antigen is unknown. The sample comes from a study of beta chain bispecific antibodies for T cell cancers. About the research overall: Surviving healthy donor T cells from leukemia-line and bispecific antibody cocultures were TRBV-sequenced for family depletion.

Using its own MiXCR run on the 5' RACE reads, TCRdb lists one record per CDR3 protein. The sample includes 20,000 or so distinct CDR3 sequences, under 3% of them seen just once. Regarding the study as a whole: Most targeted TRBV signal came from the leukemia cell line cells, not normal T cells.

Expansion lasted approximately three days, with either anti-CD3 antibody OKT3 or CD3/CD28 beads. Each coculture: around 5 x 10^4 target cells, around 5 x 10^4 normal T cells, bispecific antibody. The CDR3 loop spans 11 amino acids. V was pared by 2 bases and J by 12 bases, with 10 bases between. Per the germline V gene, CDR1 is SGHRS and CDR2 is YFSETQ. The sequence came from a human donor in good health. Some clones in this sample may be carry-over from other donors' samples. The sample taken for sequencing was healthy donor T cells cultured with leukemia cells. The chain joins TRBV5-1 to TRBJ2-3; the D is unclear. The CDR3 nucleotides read TGCGCCAGCAGCTTCTCAAACCACCAGTATTTT. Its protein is CASSFSNHQYF.